A selection of T cell receptor beta chains follows, all from one sample in a study of cytomegalovirus exposure and HLA in healthy donors. Clones were sequenced by immunoSEQ multiplex PCR, and TCRdb holds only the in-frame ones, with some missing. The table records hundreds of thousands of clones, roughly nine tenths of them present only once. Sequenced input: PBMCs. The receptors were gathered from a man aged 18 to 29 in good health and CMV-seropositive. Each CDR3 is given with its conserved first and last residue. D genes are given only for firm matches. Clone size is not always given. Where it is, it says once, few, many or a class for expanded clones.

>-|TRBV7-9|TRBJ2-2|TRBD1
CASSLGTGISGELFF
TGTGCCAGCAGCTTAGGGACAGGGATTTCCGGGGAGCTGTTTTTT
>-|TRBV5-1|TRBJ2-1|-
CASSVLQGPEQFF
TGCGCCAGCAGCGTATTGCAGGGGCCTGAGCAGTTCTTC
>few|TRBV10-2|TRBJ1-2|-
CAIGDGYGYTF
TGCGCCATCGGAGACGGCTATGGCTACACCTTC
>-|TRBV5-1|TRBJ2-3|TRBD2
CASSLAMDSRTGSGSSDTQYF
TGCGCCAGCAGCTTGGCTATGGACAGTAGAACAGGTAGCGGGAGCTCAGATACGCAGTATTTT
>-|TRBV7-9|TRBJ1-2|-
CASSQAMDGYTF
TGTGCCAGCAGCCAAGCCATGGATGGCTACACCTTC
>-|TRBV4-3|TRBJ1-3|-
CASSGQGTPGNTIYF
TGCGCCAGCAGCGGGCAGGGGACCCCTGGAAACACCATATATTTT
>-|TRBV9|TRBJ1-2|-
CASSVEVRGIYGYTF
TGTGCCAGCAGCGTAGAGGTCAGGGGAATCTATGGCTACACCTTC
>-|TRBV5-6|TRBJ2-7|TRBD1
CASSSPGTGAEQYF
TGTGCCAGCAGCTCCCCCGGGACAGGGGCCGAGCAGTACTTC
>-|TRBV5-6|TRBJ2-2|-
CASSLFGNTGELFF
TGTGCCAGCAGCTTGTTCGGAAACACCGGGGAGCTGTTTTTT
>-|TRBV18|TRBJ2-1|-
CASSPGTVTSGDNEQFF
TGTGCCAGCTCACCGGGGACCGTCACTTCGGGGGACAATGAGCAGTTCTTC
>-|TRBV27|TRBJ1-1|-
CASSFREDFTEAFF
TGTGCCAGCAGTTTTAGGGAAGACTTCACTGAAGCTTTCTTT
>once|TRBV7-6|TRBJ1-3|-
CASSSSRPSSGNTIYF
TGTGCCAGCAGCTCAAGCCGGCCGTCCTCTGGAAACACCATATATTTT
>once|TRBV28|TRBJ1-5|TRBD1
CASSLWQATGARQPQHF
TGTGCCAGCAGTTTATGGCAGGCTACAGGGGCAAGACAGCCCCAGCATTTT
>-|TRBV7-2|TRBJ2-3|TRBD2
CASSLLIAGVFPDTQYF
TGTGCCAGCAGCTTATTGATAGCGGGAGTGTTTCCAGATACGCAGTATTTT
>-|TRBV5-6|TRBJ1-2|-
CASSSGGQNYGYTF
TGTGCCAGCAGCTCTGGGGGACAAAACTATGGCTACACCTTC
>-|TRBV11-1|TRBJ2-5|TRBD2
CASSARTSVETQYF
TGTGCCAGCAGCGCACGGACTAGCGTGGAGACCCAGTACTTC
>-|TRBV4-3|TRBJ1-4|-
CASSQVPGNNEKLFF
TGCGCCAGCAGCCAAGTTCCAGGGAATAATGAAAAACTGTTTTTT